Sequencing of this T cell receptor beta chain was carried out in a study of blood T cell repertoires in COVID-19. Sequencing was performed with immunoSEQ multiplex PCR; in TCRdb, only in-frame clones are kept and a portion is missing. Among a few hundred thousand clones, under 90% were seen once, and the ten largest hold 2.5% to 3.5%. The CDR3 runs to 15 residues. V trimming: 4 bases; J trimming: 6 bases; junction bases outside the gene matches: 10. CDR1 is LGHDT, CDR2 YNNKEL, per germline (reference sequence). The TCR originated in a woman younger than 45 with COVID-19, enrolled during active disease. The chain joins TRBV3-1 (or the pseudogene TRBV3-2) to TRBJ1-2; TRBD1 agrees at 8 bases. The sequencing input was peripheral blood. CDR3 amino acids: CASSPQPQGADGYTF. The CDR3 nucleotides read TGTGCCAGCAGCCCGCAACCCCAGGGGGCGGATGGCTACACCTTC.